These 29 T cell receptor beta chains were all obtained from the same sample, sequenced in a study of response to subunit inactivated influenza vaccine. From the RT-PCR reads, TCRdb called clonotypes with MiXCR, one entry per CDR3 protein. This table holds hundreds of thousands of distinct CDR3 sequences, approximately 15% found once. Sequenced here: PBMCs from blood, sampled 12 days after vaccination. The source of these receptors is a man aged 50 or older who received an inactivated influenza vaccine.

This clonotype came up a few times. The chain uses TRBV4-2 and TRBJ2-2; TRBD2 is a possible D gene (6 bases). Per the germline V gene, CDR1 is LGHNA and CDR2 is YNFKEQ. The CDR3 is 17 residues long. V lost 1 base and J lost 3, with 15 bases in between. CDR3 DNA sequence: TGTGCCAGCAGCCAAGTGGAGGGATATCCCGACACCGGGGAGCTGTTTTTT. It specifies CASSQVEGYPDTGELFF.

J is TRBJ1-2 and V is TRBV2; 7 positions agree with TRBD1. V shed 4 bases and J 2 bases; nucleotides not matched to a gene: 4. The CDR3 spans 14 residues. CDR1 is SNHLY and CDR2 is FYNNEI in the germline V gene. The DNA for the CDR3 is TGTGCCAGCAGTGCCTCGACAGGGAACTATGGCTACACCTTC. The encoded protein is CASSASTGNYGYTF.

This clonotype was counted a few times. The CDR3 is CASSPWVGTTYEQYF. In nucleotides, the CDR3 is TGTGCCAGCAGCCCATGGGTGGGGACGACCTACGAGCAGTACTTC. The J gene is TRBJ2-7, the V gene TRBV7-2; either TRBD1 or TRBD2 may fit D (5 bases each). This CDR3 has 15 amino acids. V dropped 5 bases and J dropped 2 bases, with 16 bases sitting between them. The germline CDR1 and CDR2 sequences are SGHTA and FQGNSA.

This clonotype appeared a few times. The chain combines TRBV29-1 with TRBJ2-3; D is ambiguous. The V gene's germline CDR1 is SQVTM and CDR2 ANQGSEA. The CDR3 loop spans 13 amino acids. With 1 base removed from V and 2 bases from J, the gap between germline ends came to 7 bases. The CDR3 nucleotides read TGCAGCGTTGAAGTGGATTCCACAGATACGCAGTATTTT. Residues: CSVEVDSTDTQYF.

This clonotype was found a few times. The chain employs TRBV12-3 or TRBV12-4 and TRBJ2-3; 7 bases are a match to TRBD2. The CDR3 has 16 residues. After removal of 7 bases from V and 4 bases from J, the junction contained 14 bases not matched to a gene. Here the CDR3 DNA reads TGTGCCAGCACCCAACTGGGGGGGAAGGTCGCAGATACGCAGTATTTT. This codes for CASTQLGGKVADTQYF.

The rearrangement joins TRBV11-2 to TRBJ2-7; tentative D call: TRBD1 (7 bases). CDR1 is SGHAT, CDR2 FQNNGV, per germline. V was pared by 5 bases and J by 2 bases, with 10 bases between. CDR3 length equals 13 residues. CDR3 region: CASSAGQPYEQYF. CDR3 coding DNA: TGTGCCAGCAGCGCGGGACAGCCCTACGAGCAGTACTTC.

This chain uses TRBV27 with TRBJ2-3; no clear D gene. The ends were cut back, 1 base at V and 1 base at J, with 15 bases in the middle. The CDR3 spans 17 residues. Germline CDR1 reads MNHEY; CDR2 reads SMNVEV (reference sequence). The CDR3 loop is CASSLFGWFLRTDTQYF. CDR3 in DNA: TGTGCCAGCAGTTTATTCGGGTGGTTCTTACGCACAGATACGCAGTATTTT.

This clonotype showed up just a few times. The chain couples TRBV7-2 to TRBJ2-5; a possible D gene is TRBD1 (5 bases). The germline V gene has CDR1 SGHTA and CDR2 FQGNSA. There are 14 residues in the CDR3. Between the trimmed V and J ends, which lost 0 bases and 7 bases, there was a span of 12 bases. CDR3 sequence reads: CASSLAQVERTQYF. Here the CDR3 DNA reads TGTGCCAGCAGCTTAGCACAGGTAGAAAGGACCCAGTACTTC.

The V and J genes are TRBV9 and TRBJ2-3; perhaps TRBD2 as D (5 bases). The germline V and J ends were trimmed by 0 bases and 5 bases, with 10 bases remaining between them. CDR3 length: 14 amino acids. Per the germline V gene, CDR1 is SGDLS and CDR2 is YYNGEE. CDR3 region: CASSVDGNVDTQYF. The CDR3 DNA sequence: TGTGCCAGCAGCGTAGACGGGAATGTAGATACGCAGTATTTT.

V gene TRBV5-6 combines with J gene TRBJ2-6; no clear D gene. The germline V and J ends were trimmed by 4 bases and 0 bases, with 8 bases remaining between them. This CDR3 has 15 amino acids. From germline, CDR1 is SGHDT and CDR2 YYEEEE. CDR3 protein: CASSHGFSGANVLTF. CDR3 in DNA: TGTGCCAGCAGCCATGGGTTCTCTGGGGCCAACGTCCTGACTTTC.

This clonotype was counted between two and nine times. This rearrangement joins TRBV5-1 to TRBJ2-1; 8 bases align to TRBD1. V shed 4 bases and J 6 bases; nucleotides not matched to a gene: 6. Germline CDR1 reads SGHRS; CDR2 reads YFSETQ. The CDR3 totals 14 residues. CDR3 DNA sequence: TGCGCCAGCAGCGACGGACAGGGTATCAATGAGCAGTTCTTC. Translated: CASSDGQGINEQFF.

A few counts support this clonotype. The V and J genes are TRBV24-1 and TRBJ1-5; D call uncertain. This CDR3 comprises 13 residues. Germline CDR1 and CDR2: KGHDR and SFDVKD. Trimming removed 4 bases at V and 9 bases at J, with 12 bases between. The CDR3 is CATSDNRDWPQHF. The DNA of the CDR3 is TGTGCCACCAGTGACAACAGAGATTGGCCCCAGCATTTT.

Regarding this clonotype: The junction departs from the called germline gene at one end, perhaps through a read error. The chain recombines TRBV7-3 with TRBJ2-2; tentatively, D is TRBD2 (5 bases). Germline assignment: CDR1 SGHTA and CDR2 FQGTGA. The CDR3 extends over 15 amino acids. As DNA, the CDR3 is TGTGCCAGCAGCTTAAGGAGCGGCGGCACCAGGGAGCTGTTTTTT. Its protein product is CASSLRSGGTRELFF. Full variable domain (missing parts from reference TRBV7-3 and TRBJ2-2): GAGVSQTPSNKVTEKGKYVELRCDPISGHTALYWYRQSLGQGPEFLIYFQGTGAADDSGLPNDRFFAVRPEGSVSTLKIQRTERGDSAVYLCASSLRSGGTRELFFGEGSRLTVL.

This clonotype occurred a few times. The chain carries TRBV28 and TRBJ2-4; the D is unclear. Germline CDR1 reads MDHEN; CDR2 reads SYDVKM. This CDR3 spans 14 amino acids. Between the trimmed V and J ends, which lost 7 bases and 0 bases, there was a span of 10 bases. The CDR3: CASTEHLAKNIQYF. In nucleotides, the CDR3 is TGTGCCAGCACTGAACACCTAGCCAAAAACATTCAGTACTTC.

The chain has TRBV7-2 and TRBJ2-5, with 11 bases aligning to TRBD2. There are 15 residues in the CDR3. Germline CDR1 reads SGHTA; CDR2 reads FQGNSA. Trimming cost V 8 bases and J 0 bases; bases outside gene matches: 5. The CDR3 nucleotides read TGTGCCAGCTTGGCTAGCGGGAGGTACCAAGAGACCCAGTACTTC. Residues: CASLASGRYQETQYF.

This CDR3 reads CASSPAGGQETQYF. CDR3 nucleotide sequence: TGTGCCAGCAGTCCCGCGGGGGGCCAAGAGACCCAGTACTTC. J is TRBJ2-5 and V is TRBV6-1, with 8 bases matching TRBD2. Trimming removed 5 bases from V and 1 base from J; junction bases left unmatched: 3. This CDR3 has 14 residues. The germline V gene encodes CDR1 MNHNS and CDR2 SASEGT.

The chain is built from TRBV5-1 and TRBJ2-5, with 10 bases aligning to TRBD1. V shed 2 bases, J shed 3 bases, and the junction held 4 bases outside the gene matches. Germline V gene lookup returns CDR1 SGHRS and CDR2 YFSETQ. The CDR3 is 15 residues long. The CDR3 DNA reads TGCGCCAGCAGCTTATTAGGGACAGGGGAAGAGACCCAGTACTTC. Translated: CASSLLGTGEETQYF.

The V gene is TRBV12-3 or TRBV12-4, the J gene TRBJ2-7, with 12 bases that match TRBD2. This CDR3 spans 14 amino acids. After removal of 2 bases from V and 6 bases from J, the junction contained 2 bases not matched to a gene. In nucleotides, the CDR3 is TGTGCCAGCAGTTTATTACTAGCGGGAGGCGAGCAGTACTTC. This translates into CASSLLLAGGEQYF.

This clonotype was observed many times. The chain carries TRBV7-2 and TRBJ2-7; TRBD2 agrees at 9 bases. V was pared by 2 bases and J by 4 bases, with 3 bases of the junction left unmatched. Germline V CDR1 and CDR2: SGHTA, FQGNSA. The CDR3 sequence is 14 residues long. CDR3 coding DNA: TGTGCCAGCAGCTTACTAGCGGGGACGTACGAGCAGTACTTC. Its translation: CASSLLAGTYEQYF.

CDR3 residues: CASSFTDFNEKLFF. As DNA, the CDR3 is TGTGCCAGCAGCTTCACAGACTTTAATGAAAAACTGTTTTTT. V gene TRBV7-9 combines with J gene TRBJ1-4; D ambiguous. Germline V gene sequence: CDR1 SEHNR, CDR2 FQNEAQ (reference sequence). Trimming stripped 3 bases from V and 4 bases from J, with 9 bases between. This CDR3 region has 14 residues.

This clonotype was detected only a few times. The CDR3 loop reads CASSQTSSGIHEQYF. The CDR3 DNA is TGCGCCAGCAGCCAGACCTCTAGCGGGATTCACGAGCAGTACTTC. The genes are TRBV4-1 and TRBJ2-7; 9 bases are shared with TRBD2. Losses at the gene ends were 3 bases for V and 5 bases for J; bases not matched to a gene: 8. Germline V gives CDR1 MGHRA, CDR2 YSYEKL. The length of the CDR3 is 15 residues.

This clonotype was seen a handful of times. This chain connects TRBV10-3 to TRBJ2-7, with D perhaps TRBD1 (6 bases). The V gene lost 6 bases and the J gene lost 5 bases, with 14 bases spanning the gap. This CDR3 spans 13 amino acids. Germline V gives CDR1 ENHRY, CDR2 SYGVKD. In DNA form, the CDR3 reads TGTGCCATCAGGGCCGGGCAGGGGAACGAGCAGTACTTC. The encoded protein is CAIRAGQGNEQYF.

This sequence joins TRBV12-3 or TRBV12-4 and TRBJ2-2, with a possible D match to TRBD1 (6 bases). This CDR3 comprises 17 residues. V dropped 4 bases and J dropped 0 bases, with 15 bases sitting between them. CDR3 nucleotides: TGTGCCAGCAGTTCTTACTTGGGACATTCGAACACCGGGGAGCTGTTTTTT. Translating it yields CASSSYLGHSNTGELFF.

The chain links TRBV7-8 to TRBJ1-2; no clear D. The V gene's germline CDR1 is SGHVS and CDR2 FQNEAQ. The CDR3 runs to 15 residues. Trimming took off 3 bases at V and 2 bases at J, with 13 bases between the two ends. CDR3 DNA: TGTGCCAGCAGCTTTAGACGTTCCCCCAACTATGGCTACACCTTC. Translation: CASSFRRSPNYGYTF. Based on the CDR3 plus reference TRBV7-8 and TRBJ1-2, the full variable domain is GAGVSQSPRYKVAKRGQDVALRCDPISGHVSLFWYQQALGQGPEFLTYFQNEAQLDKSGLPSDRFFAERPEGSVSTLKIQRTQQEDSAVYLCASSFRRSPNYGYTFGSGTRLTVV.

This clonotype was counted many times. This chain joins TRBV5-1 and TRBJ2-7; tentatively, D is TRBD1 (6 bases). Germline lookup yields CDR1 SGHRS and CDR2 YFSETQ. The CDR3 is 15 amino acids. Trimming left V 1 base short and J 0 bases short, with 11 bases between. In DNA form, the CDR3 reads TGCGCCAGCAGCTTGCAGGGGTCCCCCTCCTACGAGCAGTACTTC. This codes for CASSLQGSPSYEQYF.

The DNA for the CDR3 is TGTGCCAGCAGCTTAAAATCCGGCGGGGCAGCTGGAAACACCATATATTTT. It translates to CASSLKSGGAAGNTIYF. The J gene is TRBJ1-3, the V gene TRBV7-9; maybe TRBD1 (5 bases). Trimming took off 2 bases at V and 2 bases at J, with 16 bases between the two ends. Germline assignment: CDR1 SEHNR and CDR2 FQNEAQ (reference sequence). The CDR3 is 17 residues long. Filled out from reference TRBV7-9 and TRBJ1-3, the complete variable domain reads DTGVSQNPRHKITKRGQNVTFRCDPISEHNRLYWYRQTLGQGPEFLTYFQNEAQLEKSRLLSDRFSAERPKGSFSTLEIQRTEQGDSAMYLCASSLKSGGAAGNTIYFGEGSWLTVV.

This clonotype has just a few counts. The chain is built from TRBV5-1 and TRBJ1-4; maybe TRBD1 (6 bases). CDR3 length: 14 amino acids. In germline, CDR1 is SGHRS, CDR2 YFSETQ. Trimming pared 6 bases from V and 1 base from J, leaving 10 bases between. The CDR3 reads CASKEGVTNEKLFF. The CDR3 DNA follows: TGCGCCAGCAAGGAGGGGGTAACTAATGAAAAACTGTTTTTT.

The chain employs TRBV7-9 and TRBJ2-5; D unresolved. The germline V gene encodes CDR1 SEHNR and CDR2 FQNEAQ (reference sequence). The CDR3 spans 15 residues. V lost 5 bases and J lost 5, with 18 bases in between. The CDR3 DNA is TGTGCCAGCAGCCACGCGATGGGTTTTGGGGAGACCCAGTACTTC. Its protein is CASSHAMGFGETQYF.

The rearrangement links TRBV5-1 to TRBJ1-1; D may be TRBD1 (5 bases). Germline V gene data show CDR1 as SGHRS and CDR2 as YFSETQ. Trimming removed 0 bases at V and 4 bases at J, with 25 bases between. The CDR3 runs to 19 residues. The CDR3 bases are TGCGCCAGCAGCTTGGTGATCTCCCAGGGATGGTTAGGAGGCACTGAAGCTTTCTTT. It codes for CASSLVISQGWLGGTEAFF.